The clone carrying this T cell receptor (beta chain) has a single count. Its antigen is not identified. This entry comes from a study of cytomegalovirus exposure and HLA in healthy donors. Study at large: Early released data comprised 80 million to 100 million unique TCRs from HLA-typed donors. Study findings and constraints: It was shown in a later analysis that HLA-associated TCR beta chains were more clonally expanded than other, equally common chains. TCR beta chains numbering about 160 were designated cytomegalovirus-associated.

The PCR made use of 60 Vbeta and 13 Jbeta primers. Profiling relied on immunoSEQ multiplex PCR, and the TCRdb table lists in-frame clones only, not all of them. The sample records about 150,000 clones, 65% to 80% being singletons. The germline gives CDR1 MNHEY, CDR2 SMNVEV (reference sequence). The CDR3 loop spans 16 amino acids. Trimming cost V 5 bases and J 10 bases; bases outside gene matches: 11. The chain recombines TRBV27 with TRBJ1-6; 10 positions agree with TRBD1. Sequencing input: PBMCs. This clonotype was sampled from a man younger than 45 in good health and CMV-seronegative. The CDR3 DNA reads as TGTGCCAGCAGTCCGACCGGGACAGGGGACGGCTCACCCCTCCACTTT. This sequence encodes CASSPTGTGDGSPLHF.